The 31 T cell receptor beta chains presented below share a single source sample, sequenced in a study of blood T cell repertoires in COVID-19. Assay used: immunoSEQ multiplex PCR; TCRdb lists only in-frame clones, some missing. The repertoire includes hundreds of thousands of clones, about 90% of them detected once, and 0.82% sits in the top ten. Sequenced: peripheral blood. The receptors were sampled from a man in his 60s with COVID-19, enrolled during active disease.

V usage is TRBV30 and J usage is TRBJ2-7, with 12 nucleotides matching TRBD2. The germline V gene has CDR1 GTSNPN and CDR2 SVGIG (reference sequence). Trimming took 5 bases from V and 6 from J; bases not matched to a gene: 5. The CDR3 extends over 13 amino acids. The CDR3 spells CAWGLAGPGEQYF. The CDR3 region has the DNA TGTGCCTGGGGACTAGCGGGGCCCGGCGAGCAGTACTTC.

This rearrangement joins TRBV3-1 (or the pseudogene TRBV3-2) to TRBJ1-5; 9 bases fit TRBD1. The CDR3 spans 16 residues. Germline V CDR1 and CDR2: LGHDT, YNNKEL (reference sequence). Trimming cost V 5 bases and J 5 bases; bases outside gene matches: 10. CDR3 DNA sequence: TGTGCCAGCAGCTACCGGGACAGGGAAACCGATCAGCCCCAGCATTTT. This gives the protein CASSYRDRETDQPQHF.

This clone occurred once. The gene calls are TRBV12-3 or TRBV12-4 and TRBJ2-2; no firm D call. V was cut by 3 bases and J by 7 bases, with 9 bases left in between. CDR3 length: 13 amino acids. For the CDR3, the DNA is TGTGCCAGCAGTTTCCTCCGAGGCGGGGAGCTGTTTTTT. It is translated as CASSFLRGGELFF.

This clone has only one observation. The J gene is TRBJ2-3, the V gene TRBV9; 8 bases align to TRBD2. Germline-derived CDR1 and CDR2 are SGDLS and YYNGEE. There are 16 residues in the CDR3. Trimming took 3 bases from V and 4 from J; bases not matched to a gene: 10. In nucleotides, the CDR3 is TGTGCCAGCAGCGGCCCGGGACTAGGCTGGTCAGATACGCAGTATTTT. Translated: CASSGPGLGWSDTQYF. The variable domain in full, completed from reference TRBV9 and TRBJ2-3, reads DSGVTQTPKHLITATGQRVTLRCSPRSGDLSVYWYQQSLDQGLQFLIQYYNGEERAKGNILERFSAQQFPDLHSELNLSSLELGDSALYFCASSGPGLGWSDTQYFGPGTRLTVL.

In DNA form, the CDR3 reads TGTGCCAGCAGCTCCCAACAGGGGCCTCGGGAAAAACTGTTTTTT. Translating it yields CASSSQQGPREKLFF. The V gene is TRBV5-4, the J gene TRBJ1-4, with 7 positions matching TRBD1. Losses at the gene ends were 3 bases for V and 8 bases for J; bases not matched to a gene: 10. CDR3 length: 15 amino acids. Germline CDR1 SGHNT, CDR2 YYREEE (reference sequence). Full variable domain (remainder filled in from reference TRBV5-4 and TRBJ1-4): ETGVTQSPTHLIKTRGQQVTLRCSSQSGHNTVSWYQQALGQGPQFIFQYYREEENGRGNFPPRFSGLQFPNYSSELNVNALELDDSALYLCASSSQQGPREKLFFGSGTQLSVL.

V gene TRBV29-1 combines with J gene TRBJ1-1; D not certain. Germline V gene lookup returns CDR1 SQVTM and CDR2 ANQGSEA. Trimming cost V 3 bases and J 0 bases, with 8 bases left between them. This CDR3 has 13 amino acids. The CDR3 sequence is CSVEADLNTEAFF. The CDR3 DNA reads as TGCAGCGTTGAGGCAGATCTGAACACTGAAGCTTTCTTT.

This clone was detected only once. CDR3: CASRRKGTLDEKLFF. DNA for the CDR3: TGTGCCAGTCGACGAAAGGGGACTCTTGACGAAAAACTGTTTTTT. This chain uses TRBV18 with TRBJ1-4; the D gene is possibly TRBD1 (5 bases). From germline, CDR1 is KGHSH and CDR2 LQKENI. The CDR3 runs 15 residues. V was trimmed by 9 bases and J by 8 bases, leaving 22 bases between them. The entire variable domain, with the rest obtained from reference TRBV18 and TRBJ1-4, is as follows: NAGVMQNPRHLVRRRGQEARLRCSPMKGHSHVYWYRQLPEEGLKFMVYLQKENIIDESGMPKERFSAEFPKEGPSILRIQQVVRGDSAAYFCASRRKGTLDEKLFFGSGTQLSVL.

The chain combines TRBV27 with TRBJ1-6; D not resolved. This CDR3 is built from 16 residues. Trimming removed 10 bases at V and 7 bases at J, with 23 bases between. Germline loops: CDR1 MNHEY, CDR2 SMNVEV (reference sequence). CDR3 nucleotide sequence: TGTGCCATAGCGCCGGTTGAAGTTGGCTACAATTCACCCCTCCACTTT. Translation gives CAIAPVEVGYNSPLHF.

The chain couples TRBV2 to TRBJ1-5; tentatively, D is TRBD1 (5 bases). The CDR3 length is 13 residues. CDR1 SNHLY and CDR2 FYNNEI come from the germline V gene. Trimming shortened V by 11 bases and J by 1 base, and 12 bases separated the two germline ends. CDR3 nucleotide sequence: TGTGCCGGTGGGGGGGAGAGCAATCAGCCCCAGCATTTT. Translating gives CAGGGESNQPQHF.

This clone was counted a few times. V is TRBV7-9 and J is TRBJ2-2, with no clear D. V was trimmed by 2 bases and J by 0 bases, leaving 7 bases between them. CDR1 SEHNR and CDR2 FQNEAQ come from the germline V gene (reference sequence). The CDR3 loop spans 15 amino acids. CDR3 region: CASSLRLANTGELFF. In DNA form, the CDR3 reads TGTGCCAGCAGCTTAAGACTGGCGAACACCGGGGAGCTGTTTTTT.

This clone has a single count. J is TRBJ2-7 and V is TRBV6-5, with D possibly matching TRBD1 (8 bases). Trimming stripped 4 bases from V and 4 bases from J, with 17 bases between. The CDR3 sequence is 15 residues long. The germline V gene encodes CDR1 MNHEY and CDR2 SVGAGI. The CDR3: CASSSPGQGGYEQYF. Here the CDR3 DNA reads TGTGCCAGCAGTTCCCCCGGACAGGGAGGGTACGAGCAGTACTTC.

The gene calls are TRBV7-6 and TRBJ1-1, with D unresolved. CDR1 is SGHVS and CDR2 is FNYEAQ in the germline V gene. V lost 5 bases and J lost 4, with 14 bases in between. The CDR3 consists of 14 residues. The CDR3, as DNA: TGTGCCAGCAGCCCCGAGGTATCTAGCACTGAAGCTTTCTTT. This codes for CASSPEVSSTEAFF. Full variable domain (missing parts from reference TRBV7-6 and TRBJ1-1): GAGVSQSPRYKVTKRGQDVALRCDPISGHVSLYWYRQALGQGPEFLTYFNYEAQQDKSGLPNDRFSAERPEGSISTLTIQRTEQRDSAMYRCASSPEVSSTEAFFGQGTRLTVV.

The J gene is TRBJ2-2, the V gene TRBV19; 13 bases are shared with TRBD2. V shed 8 bases, J shed 2 bases, and the junction held 2 bases outside the gene matches. The V gene's germline CDR1 is LNHDA and CDR2 SQIVND (reference sequence). The CDR3 spans 15 residues. CDR3 loop: CASWTSGGNTGELFF. As DNA, the CDR3 is TGTGCCAGTTGGACTAGCGGGGGAAACACCGGGGAGCTGTTTTTT.

The rearrangement links TRBV4-3 to TRBJ2-1, with TRBD2 matching 9 bases. The CDR3 is 15 residues long. Germline V CDR1 and CDR2: LGHNA, YSLEER. V was clipped by 0 bases and J by 7 bases; unmatched bases: 4. The chain's CDR3 is CASSQDLSGRNEQFF. CDR3 coding DNA: TGCGCCAGCAGCCAAGATCTGAGCGGGAGGAATGAGCAGTTCTTC.

The chain has TRBV28 and TRBJ1-6, with D unclear. The germline V gene has CDR1 MDHEN and CDR2 SYDVKM. This CDR3 spans 12 amino acids. Trimming took 3 bases from V and 9 from J, leaving 6 bases between them. As DNA, the CDR3 is TGTGCCAGCAGTTTCACCGGTTCACCCCTCCACTTT. Translating gives CASSFTGSPLHF.

The rearrangement joins TRBV7-2 to TRBJ2-2; no clear D. CDR1 and CDR2 from the germline V gene are SGHTA and FQGNSA. The length of the CDR3 is 14 residues. V dropped 1 base and J dropped 6 bases, with 9 bases sitting between them. CDR3 residues: CASSLELLSGELFF. CDR3 sequence (DNA): TGTGCCAGCAGCTTAGAACTCCTTTCCGGGGAGCTGTTTTTT. Drawing the rest from reference TRBV7-2 and TRBJ2-2, the complete variable domain is GAGVSQSPSNKVTEKGKDVELRCDPISGHTALYWYRQSLGQGLEFLIYFQGNSAPDKSGLPSDRFSAERTGGSVSTLTIQRTQQEDSAVYLCASSLELLSGELFFGEGSRLTVL.

This sequence joins TRBV12-3 or TRBV12-4 and TRBJ2-7, with D hard to call. The V end lost 6 bases, the J end lost 2 bases, and 11 bases lay between the germline ends. The CDR3 contains 13 residues. The CDR3 DNA is TGTGCCAGCAGACCTCGAGAGGCCTACGAGCAGTACTTC. Its protein product is CASRPREAYEQYF.

V usage is TRBV27 and J usage is TRBJ2-7, with a weak D call TRBD1 (6 bases). Looked up from germline, CDR1 is MNHEY and CDR2 is SMNVEV (reference sequence). V was clipped by 0 bases and J by 2 bases, with 14 bases between them. The CDR3 spans 16 residues. CDR3 sequence (DNA): TGTGCCAGCAGTTTATCTTTTCGCAGGGGACCCTACGAGCAGTACTTC. This translates into CASSLSFRRGPYEQYF.

The rearrangement uses TRBV2 and TRBJ1-5, with TRBD1 as a possible D gene (6 bases). Germline loops: CDR1 SNHLY, CDR2 FYNNEI. Deletions cut 5 bases from V and 0 bases from J, with 8 bases between. CDR3 length: 14 residues. CDR3 amino acids: CASSNRDSNQPQHF. The CDR3 region has the DNA TGTGCCAGCAGTAACAGGGATAGCAATCAGCCCCAGCATTTT.

The chain employs TRBV28 and TRBJ2-1; D gene ambiguous. The V gene's germline CDR1 is MDHEN and CDR2 SYDVKM. This CDR3 has 11 amino acids. Between the trimmed V and J ends, which lost 6 bases and 4 bases, there was a span of 4 bases. The CDR3 loop is CASSLYNEQFF. The CDR3 DNA is TGTGCCAGCAGCCTATACAATGAGCAGTTCTTC.

The rearrangement links TRBV6-6 to TRBJ1-1; D remains unclear. V lost 2 bases and J 1 base, leaving 11 bases between the germline ends. CDR1 MNHNY and CDR2 SVGAGI come from the germline V gene (reference sequence). CDR3 length: 15 residues. CDR3 sequence reads: CASSYQVVRNTEAFF. The CDR3, as DNA: TGTGCCAGCAGTTACCAGGTGGTAAGGAACACTGAAGCTTTCTTT.

The genes are TRBV6-2 or TRBV6-3 and TRBJ2-7, with a tentative D call TRBD2 (5 bases). The CDR3 contains 15 residues. Germline CDR1 MNHEY, CDR2 SVGEGT. Trimming removed 2 bases from V and 0 bases from J, with 11 bases in between. CDR3 in DNA: TGTGCCAGCAGTTACCTCCGGAGGAGCTCCTACGAGCAGTACTTC. Its protein product is CASSYLRRSSYEQYF.

V usage is TRBV9 and J usage is TRBJ1-2; weak D call: TRBD1 (6 bases). Looked up from germline, CDR1 is SGDLS and CDR2 is YYNGEE. CDR3 length: 17 amino acids. V was clipped by 4 bases and J by 4 bases, with 23 bases between them. In DNA, the CDR3 is TGTGCCAGCAGCCCTAGGGAGGGGGGAGGTCGGTTCTATGGCTACACCTTC. Protein product: CASSPREGGGRFYGYTF.

This chain links TRBV28 with TRBJ2-7, with 8 bases identical to TRBD1. The trim removed 2 bases at V and 5 bases at J, leaving 11 bases unmatched. This CDR3 comprises 16 residues. Germline V gene data show CDR1 as MDHEN and CDR2 as SYDVKM. Written as DNA, the CDR3 is TGTGCCAGCAGTTTACCCCCTCGACAGGGGCGCAACGAGCAGTACTTC. Protein sequence: CASSLPPRQGRNEQYF.

The chain is built from TRBV5-1 and TRBJ2-5; D possibly corresponds to TRBD1 (6 bases). V lost 0 bases and J lost 5, with 14 bases in between. The V gene's germline CDR1 is SGHRS and CDR2 YFSETQ. This CDR3 has 15 amino acids. The CDR3 region is CASSLARTVTETQYF. The CDR3 DNA reads TGCGCCAGCAGCTTGGCCCGGACAGTCACGGAGACCCAGTACTTC.

This chain uses TRBV5-1 with TRBJ2-5; 9 bases align to TRBD1. The junction had 3 bases not matched to a gene; V was cut back by 1 base and J by 2 bases. The length of the CDR3 is 15 residues. Germline loops: CDR1 SGHRS, CDR2 YFSETQ. The CDR3 protein is CASSLRDRAQETQYF. CDR3 sequence (DNA): TGCGCCAGCAGCTTGAGGGACAGGGCGCAAGAGACCCAGTACTTC. Supplemented by reference TRBV5-1 and TRBJ2-5, the full variable domain reads KAGVTQTPRYLIKTRGQQVTLSCSPISGHRSVSWYQQTPGQGLQFLFEYFSETQRNKGNFPGRFSGRQFSNSRSEMNVSTLELGDSALYLCASSLRDRAQETQYFGPGTRLLVL.

V is TRBV9 and J is TRBJ1-5; 7 bases are shared with TRBD1. Trimming cost V 0 bases and J 6 bases; bases outside gene matches: 3. Germline lookup yields CDR1 SGDLS and CDR2 YYNGEE. The CDR3 sequence is 14 residues long. The CDR3 sequence: CASSVGAGGQPQHF. CDR3 bases: TGTGCCAGCAGCGTAGGGGCAGGGGGTCAGCCCCAGCATTTT.

The J gene is TRBJ2-7, the V gene TRBV5-1, with 8 bases fitting TRBD2. Germline trimming cut 4 bases from V and 4 bases from J; bases unmatched to any gene: 7. This CDR3 is built from 14 residues. Germline loops: CDR1 SGHRS, CDR2 YFSETQ. The CDR3 reads CASSPGGGMYEQYF. CDR3 DNA sequence: TGCGCCAGCAGCCCCGGGGGGGGCATGTACGAGCAGTACTTC.

This rearrangement joins TRBV5-1 to TRBJ1-6; D ambiguous. The germline gives CDR1 SGHRS, CDR2 YFSETQ. The V end lost 1 base, the J end lost 0 bases, and 8 bases lay between the germline ends. This CDR3 region has 16 residues. CDR3 coding DNA: TGCGCCAGCAGCTTGACAGAAAGCTCCTATAATTCACCCCTCCACTTT. It yields the protein CASSLTESSYNSPLHF.

The chain recombines TRBV7-2 with TRBJ2-1; D perhaps matches TRBD1 (6 bases). The V end was cut by 3 bases, the J end by 4 bases, with 7 bases between. The germline V gene has CDR1 SGHTA and CDR2 FQGNSA. The CDR3 totals 13 residues. CDR3 coding DNA: TGTGCCAGCAGCTTTACAGGGTACAATGAGCAGTTCTTC. Residues: CASSFTGYNEQFF.

This chain links TRBV7-8 with TRBJ2-1; 10 bases match TRBD2. Germline CDR1 and CDR2: SGHVS and FQNEAQ. Trimming cost V 0 bases and J 4 bases; bases outside gene matches: 9. This CDR3 comprises 18 residues. CDR3 loop: CASSLAGLAGVTYNEQFF. In DNA form, the CDR3 reads TGTGCCAGCAGCTTAGCAGGGCTAGCGGGGGTGACGTACAATGAGCAGTTCTTC.